Shown below are 15 T cell receptor beta chains from a single sample sequenced in a study of shared clonotypes between healthy human individuals. The protocol was immunoSEQ multiplex PCR, while the TCRdb copy is restricted to in-frame clones and leaves out a portion. The sample comprises roughly 300,000 clones, roughly 84% of which are singletons, and 15% to 20% rests with the top ten. The sample taken for sequencing was memory CD8+ T cells sorted from blood. The subset was: CD45RO+ cells pooled with CCR7-negative TemRA cells. Receptors originate from a man aged 18 to 29 in good health.

The gene calls are TRBV4-3 and TRBJ1-3, with D hard to call. In germline, CDR1 is LGHNA, CDR2 YSLEER. The V end was cut by 4 bases, the J end by 4 bases, with 17 bases between. There are 16 residues in the CDR3. Here the CDR3 DNA reads TGCGCCAGCAGCCTCGGCGGTGGTGGCCCCGGAAACACCATATATTTT. It specifies CASSLGGGGPGNTIYF.

V usage is TRBV6-1 and J usage is TRBJ1-2; D gene uncertain. V was pared by 3 bases and J by 4 bases, with 9 bases between. The CDR3 length is 13 residues. Germline lookup yields CDR1 MNHNS and CDR2 SASEGT. This CDR3 reads CASSEGWGYGYTF. The DNA of the CDR3 is TGTGCCAGCAGTGAGGGATGGGGCTATGGCTACACCTTC.

The J gene is TRBJ1-2, the V gene TRBV6-1; D perhaps matches TRBD1 (6 bases). Germline loops: CDR1 MNHNS, CDR2 SASEGT. The CDR3 contains 16 residues. Trimming removed 3 bases from V and 1 base from J, with 15 bases in between. The CDR3 loop reads CASSENTGPLNYGYTF. The CDR3 DNA is TGTGCCAGCAGTGAGAACACAGGGCCCCTTAACTATGGCTACACCTTC.

This clone appeared a few times. The genes are TRBV14 and TRBJ2-5; 9 bases match TRBD1. Germline CDR1 is SGHDN and CDR2 is FVKESK. V was clipped by 3 bases and J by 4 bases; unmatched bases: 9. This CDR3 has 16 amino acids. CDR3 region: CASSHPGQGIGETQYF. In DNA form, the CDR3 reads TGTGCCAGCAGCCACCCAGGACAGGGGATAGGAGAGACCCAGTACTTC.

The chain recombines TRBV25-1 with TRBJ1-6; D remains ambiguous. The germline CDR1 and CDR2 sequences are MGHDK and SYGVNS. V gave up 3 bases and J gave up 10 bases, with 13 bases separating them. This CDR3 comprises 14 residues. The CDR3 sequence is CASSEVILESPLHF. CDR3 coding DNA: TGTGCCAGCAGTGAGGTAATTCTTGAATCACCCCTCCACTTT. Looking up the rest from reference TRBV25-1 and TRBJ1-6 gives the full variable domain: EADIYQTPRYLVIGTGKKITLECSQTMGHDKMYWYQQDPGMELHLIHYSYGVNSTEKGDLSSESTVSRIRTEHFPLTLESARPSHTSQYLCASSEVILESPLHFGNGTRLTVT.

This chain links TRBV6-5 with TRBJ1-5; 8 positions match TRBD1. The CDR3 runs 14 residues. V trimming: 6 bases; J trimming: 7 bases; junction bases outside the gene matches: 8. CDR1 is MNHEY, CDR2 SVGAGI, per germline. The DNA of the CDR3 is TGTGCCAGCAGAGAAGGACAGGGAGGCCAGCCCCAGCATTTT. Translation gives CASREGQGGQPQHF.

V usage is TRBV5-6 and J usage is TRBJ2-5, with a tentative D call TRBD1 (6 bases). The germline V gene encodes CDR1 SGHDT and CDR2 YYEEEE. V dropped 1 base and J dropped 5 bases, with 15 bases sitting between them. The CDR3 has 15 amino acids. The DNA of the CDR3 is TGTGCCAGCAGCTTGCCCAGGGGACCCGGCGAGACCCAGTACTTC. The encoded protein is CASSLPRGPGETQYF.

The chain couples TRBV5-1 to TRBJ2-5; TRBD1 matches at 9 bases. This CDR3 region has 15 residues. Losses at the gene ends were 3 bases for V and 4 bases for J; bases not matched to a gene: 7. Germline lookup yields CDR1 SGHRS and CDR2 YFSETQ. CDR3 amino acids: CASSSMGQGGETQYF. The CDR3 DNA reads TGCGCCAGCAGCTCGATGGGACAGGGAGGAGAGACCCAGTACTTC.

The chain recombines TRBV27 with TRBJ2-2; a possible D gene is TRBD2 (6 bases). Looked up from germline, CDR1 is MNHEY and CDR2 is SMNVEV (reference sequence). Between the trimmed V and J ends, which lost 8 bases and 1 base, there was a span of 11 bases. There are 14 residues in the CDR3. The CDR3 loop is CASCPGLNTGELFF. CDR3 in DNA: TGTGCCAGCTGCCCGGGACTGAACACCGGGGAGCTGTTTTTT.

The chain employs TRBV27 and TRBJ2-1; TRBD1 matches at 8 bases. The V segment lost 4 bases and the J segment 10 bases; nucleotides outside the gene matches: 3. CDR1 and CDR2 (germline): MNHEY, SMNVEV (reference sequence). The CDR3 loop spans 12 amino acids. CDR3 sequence: CASSSTGVEQFF. The CDR3 region has the DNA TGTGCCAGCAGTTCGACAGGGGTGGAGCAGTTCTTC.

The chain uses TRBV11-2 and TRBJ1-1; 7 bases agree with TRBD1. This CDR3 is 14 amino acids long. CDR1 is SGHAT and CDR2 is FQNNGV in the germline V gene. V lost 5 bases and J lost 6; bases outside the gene matches: 9. In DNA form, the CDR3 reads TGTGCCAGCAGCCCACAGGGGAGTTACGCTGAAGCTTTCTTT. Its translation is CASSPQGSYAEAFF. Complete variable domain (other parts from reference TRBV11-2 and TRBJ1-1): EAGVAQSPRYKIIEKRQSVAFWCNPISGHATLYWYQQILGQGPKLLIQFQNNGVVDDSQLPKDRFSAERLKGVDSTLKIQPAKLEDSAVYLCASSPQGSYAEAFFGQGTRLTVV.

This rearrangement joins TRBV30 to TRBJ1-1; no clear D. The CDR3 totals 13 residues. Trimming removed 1 base at V and 3 bases at J, with 9 bases between. CDR1 and CDR2 from the germline V gene are GTSNPN and SVGIG (reference sequence). The CDR3 reads CAWSADSDTEAFF. The CDR3 nucleotides read TGTGCCTGGAGTGCAGACTCCGACACTGAAGCTTTCTTT.

The chain combines TRBV27 with TRBJ1-1; TRBD1 agrees at 7 bases. The trim removed 5 bases at V and 3 bases at J, leaving 6 bases unmatched. This CDR3 is 14 amino acids long. Germline V lookup: CDR1 MNHEY, CDR2 SMNVEV (reference sequence). CDR3 DNA: TGTGCCAGCAGTCGAAATACAGGGGACACTGAAGCTTTCTTT. It encodes CASSRNTGDTEAFF.

The V gene is TRBV2, the J gene TRBJ2-1, with D perhaps matching TRBD1 (6 bases). The CDR3 runs to 13 residues. V lost 6 bases and J 9 bases, leaving 15 bases between the germline ends. The germline V gene has CDR1 SNHLY and CDR2 FYNNEI. The CDR3 reads CASSEGLGGEQFF. The CDR3 bases are TGTGCCAGCAGCGAGGGTCTAGGGGGTGAGCAGTTCTTC.

J is TRBJ2-3 and V is TRBV27; no clear D gene. The length of the CDR3 is 15 residues. The germline gives CDR1 MNHEY, CDR2 SMNVEV (reference sequence). Trimming stripped 4 bases from V and 2 bases from J, with 13 bases between. The CDR3 protein is CASSSNQGFTDTQYF. The CDR3, as DNA: TGTGCCAGCAGTTCCAACCAAGGCTTCACAGATACGCAGTATTTT.